These 3 T cell receptor beta chains share one sample of origin, sequenced in a study of blood T cell repertoires in COVID-19. The repertoire was sequenced with immunoSEQ multiplex PCR; TCRdb's copy has only in-frame clones and lacks some. The table includes around 180,000 clones, roughly 85% detected once. The sample was peripheral blood. The receptors derive from a woman in her twenties or thirties with acute or convalescent COVID-19.

This chain uses TRBV7-2 with TRBJ1-3; perhaps TRBD1 as D (5 bases). The germline V gene has CDR1 SGHTA and CDR2 FQGNSA. The CDR3 is 17 residues long. Between the trimmed V and J ends, which lost 0 bases and 0 bases, there was a span of 12 bases. The CDR3 DNA sequence: TGTGCCAGCAGCTTAGCTTTAGGCACAGGCTCTGGAAACACCATATATTTT. Translated, it gives CASSLALGTGSGNTIYF.

The chain uses TRBV5-6 and TRBJ1-3; D perhaps matches TRBD1 (6 bases). From germline, CDR1 is SGHDT and CDR2 YYEEEE. The CDR3 is 19 amino acids. Trimming stripped 4 bases from V and 4 bases from J, with 27 bases between. CDR3 bases: TGTGCCAGCAGCAGAAAACTGGGGGCTGTGGCCTTCCCAGGAAACACCATATATTTT. Its translation is CASSRKLGAVAFPGNTIYF.

J is TRBJ1-2 and V is TRBV6-1, with D maybe TRBD1 (5 bases). V was cut by 1 base and J by 7 bases, with 16 bases left in between. This CDR3 comprises 15 residues. Germline-derived CDR1 and CDR2 are MNHNS and SASEGT. The CDR3 is CASSEEARGVRGYTF. The CDR3, as DNA: TGTGCCAGCAGTGAAGAGGCACGGGGGGTACGTGGCTACACCTTC.